This TCR beta chain was identified in a study of cytomegalovirus exposure and HLA in healthy donors. Study-wide background: The 120 validation repertoires used the same platform as the approximately 620 first-cohort repertoires (as reported by a later analysis). Study outcomes and limitations: Despite most TCR sequences being rare, some public TCRs occurred in many donors. It was reportedly the case that the classifier diagnosed cytomegalovirus status with high specificity and sensitivity.

Turning to this clone: Antigen unknown.

The method was immunoSEQ multiplex PCR; TCRdb's version includes in-frame clones alone and lacks a portion of them. Of 70,000 to 90,000 clones in the sample, 85% were seen once. The sequenced sample consisted of PBMCs. This receptor was identified in a man under 40 in good health and CMV-seronegative.

The CDR3 DNA is TGTGCCAGCAGTCCAGGACAGGTTCCCTACGAGCAGTACTTC. Its translation is CASSPGQVPYEQYF. The chain is built from TRBV6-6 and TRBJ2-7; TRBD1 matches 7 bases. Per the germline V gene, CDR1 is MNHNY and CDR2 is SVGAGI (reference sequence). The V gene end was trimmed by 5 bases and the J gene end by 2 bases; junction bases not matched to a gene: 6. The CDR3 consists of 14 residues.